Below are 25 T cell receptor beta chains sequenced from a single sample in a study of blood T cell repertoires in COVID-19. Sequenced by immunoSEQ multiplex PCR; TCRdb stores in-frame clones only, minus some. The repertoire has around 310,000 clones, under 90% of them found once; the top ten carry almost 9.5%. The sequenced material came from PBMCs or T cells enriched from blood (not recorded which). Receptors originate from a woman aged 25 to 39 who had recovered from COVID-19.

This CDR3 is CASSLGAVGDTEAFF. Written as DNA, the CDR3 is TGCGCCAGCAGCTTGGGAGCAGTCGGGGACACTGAAGCTTTCTTT. The chain couples TRBV5-1 to TRBJ1-1; no firm D call. V was shortened by 0 bases and J by 3 bases, with 12 bases between the two germline ends. The CDR3 is 15 residues long. Germline V gene data show CDR1 as SGHRS and CDR2 as YFSETQ. Variable domain in full (rest from reference TRBV5-1 and TRBJ1-1): KAGVTQTPRYLIKTRGQQVTLSCSPISGHRSVSWYQQTPGQGLQFLFEYFSETQRNKGNFPGRFSGRQFSNSRSEMNVSTLELGDSALYLCASSLGAVGDTEAFFGQGTRLTVV.

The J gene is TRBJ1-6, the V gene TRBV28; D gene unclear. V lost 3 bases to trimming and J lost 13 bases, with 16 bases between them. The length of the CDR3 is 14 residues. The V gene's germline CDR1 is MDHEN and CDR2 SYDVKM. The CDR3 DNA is TGTGCCAGCAGTTTCCCCAGCTCGAGGAGGCCCCTCCACTTT. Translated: CASSFPSSRRPLHF.

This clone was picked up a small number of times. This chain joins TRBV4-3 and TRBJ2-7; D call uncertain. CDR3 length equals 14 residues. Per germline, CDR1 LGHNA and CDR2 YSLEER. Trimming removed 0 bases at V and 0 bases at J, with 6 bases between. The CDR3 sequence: CASSQDLSSYEQYF. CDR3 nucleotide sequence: TGCGCCAGCAGCCAAGATTTGAGCTCCTACGAGCAGTACTTC.

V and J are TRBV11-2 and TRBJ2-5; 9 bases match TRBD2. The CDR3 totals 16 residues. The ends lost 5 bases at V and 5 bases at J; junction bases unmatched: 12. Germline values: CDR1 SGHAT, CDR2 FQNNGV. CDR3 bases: TGTGCCAGCAGCGAAGACTATAGCGGGAGAAGTGAGACCCAGTACTTC. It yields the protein CASSEDYSGRSETQYF.

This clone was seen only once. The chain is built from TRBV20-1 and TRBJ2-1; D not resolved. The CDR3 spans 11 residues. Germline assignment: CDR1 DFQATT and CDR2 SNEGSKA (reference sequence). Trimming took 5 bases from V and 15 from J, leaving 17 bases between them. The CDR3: CSAGFRPRVFF. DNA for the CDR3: TGCAGTGCTGGATTCCGGCCTCGGGTGTTCTTC.

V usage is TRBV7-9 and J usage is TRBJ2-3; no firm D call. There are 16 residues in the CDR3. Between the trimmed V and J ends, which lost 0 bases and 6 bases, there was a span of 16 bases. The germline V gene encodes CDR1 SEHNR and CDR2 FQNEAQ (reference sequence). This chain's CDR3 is CASSLAQTHLGDTQYF. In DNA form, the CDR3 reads TGTGCCAGCAGCTTAGCGCAGACTCACCTTGGGGATACGCAGTATTTT.

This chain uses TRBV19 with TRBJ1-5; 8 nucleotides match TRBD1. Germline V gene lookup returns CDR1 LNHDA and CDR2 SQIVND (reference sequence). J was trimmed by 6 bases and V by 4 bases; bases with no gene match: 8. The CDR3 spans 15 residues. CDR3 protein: CASSREDRGSQPQHF. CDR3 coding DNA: TGTGCCAGTAGTAGAGAAGACAGGGGAAGTCAGCCCCAGCATTTT.

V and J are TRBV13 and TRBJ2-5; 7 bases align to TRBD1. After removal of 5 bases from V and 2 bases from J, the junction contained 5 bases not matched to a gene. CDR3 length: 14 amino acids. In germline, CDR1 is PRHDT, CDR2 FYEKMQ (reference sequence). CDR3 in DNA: TGTGCCAGCAGCGTGTACAGGGGTCAAGAGACCCAGTACTTC. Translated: CASSVYRGQETQYF.

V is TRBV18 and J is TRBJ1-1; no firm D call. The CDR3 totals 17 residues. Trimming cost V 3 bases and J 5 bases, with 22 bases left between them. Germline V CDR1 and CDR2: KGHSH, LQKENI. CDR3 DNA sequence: TGTGCCAGCTCACCTATTGTCGTCCGGGAGACGGGTACTGAAGCTTTCTTT. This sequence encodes CASSPIVVRETGTEAFF.

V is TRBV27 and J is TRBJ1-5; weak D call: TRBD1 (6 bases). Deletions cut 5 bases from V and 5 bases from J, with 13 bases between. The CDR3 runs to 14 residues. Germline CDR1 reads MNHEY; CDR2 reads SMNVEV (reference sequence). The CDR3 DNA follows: TGTGCCAGCAGTAAAGGGGGGGGGCATCAGCCCCAGCATTTT. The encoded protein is CASSKGGGHQPQHF.

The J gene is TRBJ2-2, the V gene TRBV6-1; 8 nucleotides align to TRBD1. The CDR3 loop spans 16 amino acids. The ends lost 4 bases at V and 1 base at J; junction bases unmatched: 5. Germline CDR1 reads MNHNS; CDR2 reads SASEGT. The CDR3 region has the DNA TGTGCCAGCAGTGCCAGGACAGGGAAGAACACCGGGGAGCTGTTTTTT. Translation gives CASSARTGKNTGELFF.

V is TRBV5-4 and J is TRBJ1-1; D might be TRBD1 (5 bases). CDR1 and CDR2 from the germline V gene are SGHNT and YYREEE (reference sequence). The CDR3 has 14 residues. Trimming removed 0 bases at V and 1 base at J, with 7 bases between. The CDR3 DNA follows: TGTGCCAGCAGCTTGGACAGGACGAACACTGAAGCTTTCTTT. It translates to CASSLDRTNTEAFF.

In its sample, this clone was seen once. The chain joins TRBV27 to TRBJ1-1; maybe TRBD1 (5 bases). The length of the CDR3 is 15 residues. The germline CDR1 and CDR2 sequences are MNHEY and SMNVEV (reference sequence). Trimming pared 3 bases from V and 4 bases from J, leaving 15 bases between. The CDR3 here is CASSLFGGSGTEAFF. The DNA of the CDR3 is TGTGCCAGCAGTTTGTTCGGGGGTTCGGGCACTGAAGCTTTCTTT.

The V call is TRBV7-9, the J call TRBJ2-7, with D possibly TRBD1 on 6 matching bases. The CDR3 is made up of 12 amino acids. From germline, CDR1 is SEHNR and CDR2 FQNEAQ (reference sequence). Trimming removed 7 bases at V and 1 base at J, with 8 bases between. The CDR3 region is CASKGDSYEQYF. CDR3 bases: TGTGCCAGCAAGGGGGATTCCTACGAGCAGTACTTC.

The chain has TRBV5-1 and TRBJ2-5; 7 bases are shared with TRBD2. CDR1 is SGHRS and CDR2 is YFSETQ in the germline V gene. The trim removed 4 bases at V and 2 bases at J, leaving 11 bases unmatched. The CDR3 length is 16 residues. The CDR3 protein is CASSPSGRSRQETQYF. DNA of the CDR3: TGCGCCAGCAGCCCTAGCGGACGGTCTCGACAAGAGACCCAGTACTTC.

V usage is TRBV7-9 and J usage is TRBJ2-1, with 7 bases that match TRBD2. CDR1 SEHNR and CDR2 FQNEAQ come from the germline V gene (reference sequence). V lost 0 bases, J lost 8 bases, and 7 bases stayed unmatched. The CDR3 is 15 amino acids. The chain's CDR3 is CASSLAGGKEDEQFF. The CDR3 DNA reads TGTGCCAGCAGCTTAGCGGGAGGGAAGGAGGATGAGCAGTTCTTC.

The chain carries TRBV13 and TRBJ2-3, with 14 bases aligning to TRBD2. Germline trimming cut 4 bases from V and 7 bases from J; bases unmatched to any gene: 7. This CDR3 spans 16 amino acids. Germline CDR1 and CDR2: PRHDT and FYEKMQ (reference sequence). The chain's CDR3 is CASSYRTSGRTYTQYF. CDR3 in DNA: TGTGCCAGCAGCTATAGGACTAGCGGGAGGACATATACGCAGTATTTT.

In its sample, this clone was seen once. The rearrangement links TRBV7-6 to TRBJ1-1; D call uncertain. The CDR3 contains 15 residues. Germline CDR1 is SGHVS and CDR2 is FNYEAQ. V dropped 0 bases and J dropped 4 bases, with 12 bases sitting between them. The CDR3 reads CASSLAIGVSTEAFF. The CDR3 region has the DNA TGTGCCAGCAGCTTAGCTATAGGAGTGAGCACTGAAGCTTTCTTT.

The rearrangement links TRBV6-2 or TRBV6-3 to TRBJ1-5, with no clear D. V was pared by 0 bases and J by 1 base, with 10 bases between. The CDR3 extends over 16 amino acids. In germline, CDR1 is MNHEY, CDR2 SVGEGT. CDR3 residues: CASSYSEEESNQPQHF. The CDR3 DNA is TGTGCCAGCAGTTACTCGGAGGAAGAGAGCAATCAGCCCCAGCATTTT.

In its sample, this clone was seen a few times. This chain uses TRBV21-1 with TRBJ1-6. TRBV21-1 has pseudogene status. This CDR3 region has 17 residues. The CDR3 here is CASSKECGGELHSPLHF. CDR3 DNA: TGTGCCAGCAGCAAAGAGTGTGGTGGGGAGTTGCATTCACCCCTCCACTTT.

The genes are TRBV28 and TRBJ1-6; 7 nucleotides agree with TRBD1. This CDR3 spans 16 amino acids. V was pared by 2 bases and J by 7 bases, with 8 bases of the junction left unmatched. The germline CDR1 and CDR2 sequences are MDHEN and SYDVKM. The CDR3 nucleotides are TGTGCCAGCAGTTTACAGGGACAGTCTAGAAATTCACCCCTCCACTTT. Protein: CASSLQGQSRNSPLHF.

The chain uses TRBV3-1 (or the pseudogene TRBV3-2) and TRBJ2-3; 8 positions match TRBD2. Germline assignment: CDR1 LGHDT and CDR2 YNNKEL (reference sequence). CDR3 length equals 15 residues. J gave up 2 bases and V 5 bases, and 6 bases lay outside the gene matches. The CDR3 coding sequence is TGTGCCAGCAGCATAATAGCGGGAAACACAGATACGCAGTATTTT. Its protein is CASSIIAGNTDTQYF.

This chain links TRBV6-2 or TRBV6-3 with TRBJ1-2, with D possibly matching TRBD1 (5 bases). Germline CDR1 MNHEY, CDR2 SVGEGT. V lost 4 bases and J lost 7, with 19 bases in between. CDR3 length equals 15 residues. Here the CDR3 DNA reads TGTGCCAGCAGTTCGAGACAGACCCGCCTGGGTGGCTACACCTTC. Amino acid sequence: CASSSRQTRLGGYTF.

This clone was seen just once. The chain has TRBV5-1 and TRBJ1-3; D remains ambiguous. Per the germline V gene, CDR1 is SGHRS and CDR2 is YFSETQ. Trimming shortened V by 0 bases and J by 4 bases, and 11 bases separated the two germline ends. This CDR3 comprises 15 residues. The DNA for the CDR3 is TGCGCCAGCAGCTTGGGGTCAAGCCCGGGAAACACCATATATTTT. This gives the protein CASSLGSSPGNTIYF. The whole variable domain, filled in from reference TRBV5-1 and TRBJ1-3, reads KAGVTQTPRYLIKTRGQQVTLSCSPISGHRSVSWYQQTPGQGLQFLFEYFSETQRNKGNFPGRFSGRQFSNSRSEMNVSTLELGDSALYLCASSLGSSPGNTIYFGEGSWLTVV.

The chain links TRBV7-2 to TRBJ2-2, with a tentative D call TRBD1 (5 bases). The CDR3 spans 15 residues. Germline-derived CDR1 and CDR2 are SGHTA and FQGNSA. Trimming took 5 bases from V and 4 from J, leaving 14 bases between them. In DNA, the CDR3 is TGTGCCAGCAGCCAGCAGGGAAGAGGCACCGGGGAGCTGTTTTTT. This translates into CASSQQGRGTGELFF.